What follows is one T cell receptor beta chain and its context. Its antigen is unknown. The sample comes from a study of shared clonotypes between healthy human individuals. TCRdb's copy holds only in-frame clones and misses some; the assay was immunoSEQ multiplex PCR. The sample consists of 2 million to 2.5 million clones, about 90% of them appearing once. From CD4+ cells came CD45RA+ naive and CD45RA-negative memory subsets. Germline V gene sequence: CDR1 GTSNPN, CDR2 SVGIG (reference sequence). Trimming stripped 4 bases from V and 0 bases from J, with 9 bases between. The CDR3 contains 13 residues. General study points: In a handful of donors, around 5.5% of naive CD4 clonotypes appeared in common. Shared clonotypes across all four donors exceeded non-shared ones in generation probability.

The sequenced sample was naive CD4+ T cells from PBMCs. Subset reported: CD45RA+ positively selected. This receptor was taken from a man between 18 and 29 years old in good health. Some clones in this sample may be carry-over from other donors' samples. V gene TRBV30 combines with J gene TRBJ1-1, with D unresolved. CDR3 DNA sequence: TGTGCCTGGAAGTATAGGTTGAACACTGAAGCTTTCTTT. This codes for CAWKYRLNTEAFF.